The TCR beta chain under discussion was sequenced for a study of PD-L1 blockade in urothelial cancer. Study summary: Anywhere from 0 to 3 prior chemotherapy regimens had been received by patients.

The CDR3 totals 16 residues. Per germline, CDR1 SGHRS and CDR2 YFSETQ. V lost 0 bases to trimming and J lost 1 base, with 13 bases between them. Method: immunoSEQ multiplex PCR; TCRdb's copy keeps in-frame clones and lacks some. Of 35,000 to 55,000 clones in the sample, under 90% are singletons; the top ten hold about 15%. Stated time point: peripheral blood 6 weeks after treatment start. The input for sequencing was PBMCs, taken around atezolizumab (anti-PD-L1) treatment. This clonotype was obtained from a man in his sixties with urothelial cancer. The chain couples TRBV5-1 to TRBJ1-1; D remains unclear. The CDR3 nucleotides read TGCGCCAGCAGCTTGGGGGTCGGAGCTCGGAACACTGAAGCTTTCTTT. Translation: CASSLGVGARNTEAFF.